This T cell receptor beta chain emerged from a study of regulatory T cells in long-lasting Graves disease. Arm-PCR of CDR3 regions and iRepertoire HTBI primers were the basis on which TCR beta libraries were built. One entry per CDR3 protein, called by TCRdb with MiXCR from the multiplex PCR reads. The sample has 410,000 or so distinct CDR3 sequences, just under 15% seen once. This clonotype was recorded a few times. Time point described: newly diagnosed GD, antithyroid drugs for less than 3 months. The authors made the TCR library using RNA they extracted from PBMCs. A further study also used this sample, focusing on T cells in Graves' hyperthyroidism and ophthalmopathy.

The sample was peripheral blood mononuclear cells (PBMCs), taken at new diagnosis, from a patient treated with antithyroid drugs. The receptor's source is a woman between 25 and 40 years old with Graves disease.

The CDR3 region has the DNA TGTGCCAGCAGCAGAACAGGGAGGAGGTGGGGCACTGAAGCTTTCTTT. Its protein product is CASSRTGRRWGTEAFF. The chain is built from TRBV14 and TRBJ1-1, with D possibly TRBD1 on 6 matching bases. The CDR3 loop spans 16 amino acids. V lost 5 bases to trimming and J lost 4 bases, with 20 bases between them. Germline lookup yields CDR1 SGHDN and CDR2 FVKESK.